The next 12 T cell receptor beta chains were all read from a single sample in a study of beta chain features in type 1 diabetes. Isolated RNA was reverse transcribed in full, so expressed TCRB transcripts were sequenced. TCRdb keeps only in-frame clones here, not all; method: immunoSEQ multiplex PCR. The table shows 150,000 to 190,000 clones, with approximately 8.1% occurring only once. The specimen was central memory CD4+ T cells from blood. The receptor source for this set is a man aged 18 to 29 in good health.

This clone was recorded a few times. The chain recombines TRBV4-2 with TRBJ2-1, with a possible D match to TRBD2 (5 bases). There are 11 residues in the CDR3. Germline-derived CDR1 and CDR2 are LGHNA and YNFKEQ. Trimming cost V 0 bases and J 16 bases, with 10 bases left between them. The CDR3 nucleotides read TGTGCCAGCAGCCAAGAAGTTGGACTCTTCTTC. Amino acid sequence: CASSQEVGLFF.

In its sample, this clone was seen many times. The CDR3 here is CASSLEGRGIETQYF. CDR3 sequence (DNA): TGCGCCAGCAGCTTGGAAGGTAGAGGGATAGAGACCCAGTACTTC. The rearrangement joins TRBV5-1 to TRBJ2-5, with D perhaps matching TRBD2 (5 bases). Germline values: CDR1 SGHRS, CDR2 YFSETQ. V was pared by 0 bases and J by 4 bases, with 13 bases between. This CDR3 contains 15 residues. Using reference TRBV5-1 and TRBJ2-5 for the parts outside the CDR3, the full variable domain is KAGVTQTPRYLIKTRGQQVTLSCSPISGHRSVSWYQQTPGQGLQFLFEYFSETQRNKGNFPGRFSGRQFSNSRSEMNVSTLELGDSALYLCASSLEGRGIETQYFGPGTRLLVL.

This clone was recorded a few times. The J gene is TRBJ1-1, the V gene TRBV29-1; 7 nucleotides align to TRBD1. The CDR3 covers 16 residues. V was clipped by 7 bases and J by 1 base; unmatched bases: 15. Germline CDR1 SQVTM, CDR2 ANQGSEA. CDR3 coding DNA: TGCAGCGCAACATGGGGGCTACAGGGGAGGAACACTGAAGCTTTCTTT. Protein product: CSATWGLQGRNTEAFF.

This clone was recorded a few times. J is TRBJ1-1 and V is TRBV2; 8 nucleotides align to TRBD1. CDR3 length equals 14 residues. With 5 bases clipped from V and 5 bases from J, the junction kept 7 bases outside the gene matches. Germline CDR1 and CDR2: SNHLY and FYNNEI. CDR3 loop: CASSSHRGGTEAFF. In nucleotides, the CDR3 is TGTGCCAGCAGTTCCCACAGGGGGGGGACTGAAGCTTTCTTT.

This clone was seen a few times. This CDR3 reads CASSEGLNQPQHF. CDR3 in DNA: TGTGCCAGCAGCGAGGGCTTGAATCAGCCCCAGCATTTT. The chain recombines TRBV6-5 with TRBJ1-5; D remains ambiguous. This CDR3 has 13 amino acids. Trimming pared 6 bases from V and 4 bases from J, leaving 10 bases between. Germline loops: CDR1 MNHEY, CDR2 SVGAGI.

In its sample, this clone was seen a few times. At the DNA level, this CDR3 is encoded by other sequences in the same sample as well. V and J are TRBV9 and TRBJ1-6, with 8 bases aligning to TRBD1. Unmatched junction bases numbered 4, after V lost 3 bases and J lost 5 bases. The CDR3 is 15 amino acids. Per the germline V gene, CDR1 is SGDLS and CDR2 is YYNGEE. The CDR3 here is CASSERTGNNSPLHF. CDR3 nucleotides: TGTGCCAGCAGCGAACGGACAGGGAATAATTCACCCCTCCACTTT.

The genes are TRBV28 and TRBJ1-6, with D possibly being TRBD1 (6 bases). This CDR3 is 14 amino acids long. Germline values: CDR1 MDHEN, CDR2 SYDVKM. Deletions cut 6 bases from V and 7 bases from J, with 13 bases between. The CDR3 DNA is TGTGCCAGCAGGCGAGACAGGATGAATTCACCCCTCCACTTT. Translation: CASRRDRMNSPLHF.

The table lists this clone with many counts. The chain has TRBV29-1 and TRBJ1-1; no definite D call. Germline V gives CDR1 SQVTM, CDR2 ANQGSEA. This CDR3 is built from 12 residues. This CDR3 reads CSCGGWNTEAFF. The CDR3 DNA reads as TGCAGTTGCGGCGGCTGGAACACTGAAGCTTTCTTT. Complete variable domain (other parts from reference TRBV29-1 and TRBJ1-1): SAVISQKPSRDICQRGTSLTIQCQVDSQVTMMFWYRQQPGQSLTLIATANQGSEATYESGFVIDKFPISRPNLTFSTLTVSNMSPEDSSIYLCSCGGWNTEAFFGQGTRLTVV.

This clone turned up a few times. This chain links TRBV9 with TRBJ2-1; 8 bases align to TRBD2. The CDR3 loop spans 12 amino acids. Trimming cost V 3 bases and J 16 bases; bases outside gene matches: 9. Per germline, CDR1 SGDLS and CDR2 YYNGEE. The CDR3 protein is CASSGEGTRFFF. The CDR3 coding sequence is TGTGCCAGCAGCGGCGAGGGGACTAGATTCTTCTTC.

This clone has just a few counts. The rearrangement joins TRBV7-9 to TRBJ2-5; the D gene is possibly TRBD2 (6 bases). This CDR3 has 14 residues. Germline CDR1 SEHNR, CDR2 FQNEAQ (reference sequence). Between the trimmed V and J ends, which lost 5 bases and 1 base, there was a span of 11 bases. The CDR3 loop is CASSPRRAQETQYF. CDR3 nucleotides: TGTGCCAGCAGCCCTAGGAGGGCCCAAGAGACCCAGTACTTC.

This chain uses TRBV27 with TRBJ1-1; the D gene is possibly TRBD1 (5 bases). The CDR3 loop spans 15 amino acids. V lost 4 bases to trimming and J lost 0 bases, with 12 bases between them. Germline V gives CDR1 MNHEY, CDR2 SMNVEV (reference sequence). CDR3 in amino acids: CASSSYRSMNTEAFF. The DNA of the CDR3 is TGTGCCAGCAGTTCCTACAGGAGCATGAACACTGAAGCTTTCTTT.

This clone was seen repeatedly, ten times or more. This chain links TRBV7-8 with TRBJ2-7; 9 bases fit TRBD1. The CDR3 consists of 16 residues. J gave up 7 bases and V 4 bases, and 14 bases lay outside the gene matches. Germline CDR1 and CDR2: SGHVS and FQNEAQ. CDR3 residues: CASSYRQRDRAEEQYF. CDR3 in DNA: TGTGCCAGCAGCTACCGACAGCGGGACAGGGCTGAAGAGCAGTACTTC.